This T cell receptor beta chain originates from a study of cytomegalovirus exposure and HLA in healthy donors. On this clone: The antigen is undetermined.

Study outcomes and limitations: There was a cluster of highly shared sequence variants that was likely a sequencing artifact. Analyzed later, most CMV-associated TCR beta chains appeared HLA-restricted. Most sequenced TCRs were rare (though some public TCRs occurred in many donors).

This PCR relied on a set of 60 Vbeta primers and 13 Jbeta primers. Under the authors' procedure: An analysis performed later counted 75 million to 80 million unique TCR beta chains (roughly 11 million of them shared). Generated by immunoSEQ multiplex PCR, the TCRdb table keeps only in-frame clones and is missing some. V and J calls and clone size come straight from that table; D and trimming were deduced from the DNA. The sample has about 210,000 clones, approximately 81% seen once. Trimming stripped 0 bases from V and 5 bases from J, with 11 bases between. There are 14 residues in the CDR3. Germline CDR1 and CDR2: SGHNT and YYREEE (reference sequence).

The chain couples TRBV5-4 to TRBJ1-2; D unresolved. The TCR comes from a man aged 30 to 39 in good health and CMV-seronegative. Sequenced input: PBMCs. The CDR3 loop is CASSLVGGEYGYTF. CDR3 bases: TGTGCCAGCAGCTTGGTTGGCGGGGAGTATGGCTACACCTTC.